This T cell receptor beta chain was identified during a study of early T cells in non-severe SARS-CoV-2 infection. Study in general: RNA in bulk from unsorted whole blood was sequenced, and chains were unpaired. Overall study results and limits: The VDJdb matching leaned toward anti-spike CD8 responses and overlooked private and CD4 specificities.

This clonotype occurred many times. Its matching antigen is unknown. Germline V gene lookup returns CDR1 MNHEY and CDR2 SVGEGT. The CDR3 contains 15 residues. The J segment lost 7 bases and the V segment lost 0 bases, leaving 6 bases of the junction unmatched. Attachment of unique molecular identifiers was made to individual cDNA molecules. TCRdb independently ran MiXCR on the 5' RACE reads; one entry per CDR3 protein. The sample has tens of thousands of distinct CDR3 sequences, less than 15% seen once. The chain combines TRBV6-2 or TRBV6-3 with TRBJ1-5; 7 bases align to TRBD1. Sequencing input: whole blood. This receptor was taken from an adult who was a healthcare worker with PCR-confirmed SARS-CoV-2 infection or an uninfected control (not recorded which). CDR3 DNA sequence: TGTGCCAGCAGTTACTCGCGCAGGGGGGAACAGCCCCAGCATTTT. This translates into CASSYSRRGEQPQHF.